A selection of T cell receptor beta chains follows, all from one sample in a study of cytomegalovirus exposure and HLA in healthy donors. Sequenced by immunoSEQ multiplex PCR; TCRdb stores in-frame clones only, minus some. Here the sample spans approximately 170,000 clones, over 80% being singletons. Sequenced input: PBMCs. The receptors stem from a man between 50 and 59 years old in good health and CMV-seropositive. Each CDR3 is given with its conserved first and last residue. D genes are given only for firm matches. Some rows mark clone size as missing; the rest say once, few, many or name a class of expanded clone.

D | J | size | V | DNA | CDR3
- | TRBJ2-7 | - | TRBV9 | TGTGCCAGCAGCGTAGAAGGTTCCGGGGAACCCTACGAGCAGTACTTC | CASSVEGSGEPYEQYF
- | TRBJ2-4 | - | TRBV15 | TGTGCCACCAGCAGAGATCGCGACTCAAACATTCAGTACTTC | CATSRDRDSNIQYF
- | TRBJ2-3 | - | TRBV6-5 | TGTGCCAGCAGTTCCTACTCTAGCTCAGATACGCAGTATTTT | CASSSYSSSDTQYF
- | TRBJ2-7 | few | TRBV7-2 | TGTGCCAGCAGCTTATCGGGACTGGGGTCTTACGAGCAGTACTTC | CASSLSGLGSYEQYF
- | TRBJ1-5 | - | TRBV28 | TGTGCCAGCATTGATTCGGGGACTCTACAGAGTCAGCCCCAGCATTTT | CASIDSGTLQSQPQHF
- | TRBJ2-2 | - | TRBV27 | TGTGCCAGTAGATTACGGATGGGCAGGGGCAACACCGGGGAGCTGTTTTTT | CASRLRMGRGNTGELFF
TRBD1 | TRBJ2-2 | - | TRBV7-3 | TGTGCCAGCAGCTCGACAGGGGGCCACGGGGAGCTGTTTTTT | CASSSTGGHGELFF
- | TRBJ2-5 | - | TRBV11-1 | TGTGCCAGCAGCCCCCAAGATAGACTAATAGAGACCCAGTACTTC | CASSPQDRLIETQYF
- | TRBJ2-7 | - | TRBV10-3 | TGTGCCATCAGTGGATGGGAGGCCTACGAGCAGTACTTC | CAISGWEAYEQYF
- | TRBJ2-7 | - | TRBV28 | TGTGCCAGCAGTTTATGGGACGGGGGAAGGTCCTACGAGCAGTACTTC | CASSLWDGGRSYEQYF
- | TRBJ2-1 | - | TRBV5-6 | TGTGCCAGCAGCTTGGGACTAGTCCCCGACAATGAGCAGTTCTTC | CASSLGLVPDNEQFF
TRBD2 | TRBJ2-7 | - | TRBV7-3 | TGTGCCAGCAGCTCTACAACTAGCGACGAGCAGTACTTC | CASSSTTSDEQYF
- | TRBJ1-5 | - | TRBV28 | TGTGCCAGCACGGGTGCTTCTCAGCCCCAGCATTTT | CASTGASQPQHF
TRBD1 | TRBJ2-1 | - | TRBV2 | TGTGCCAGCAGAGGACAGGGGTCCTACAATGAGCAGTTCTTC | CASRGQGSYNEQFF
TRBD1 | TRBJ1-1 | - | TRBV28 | TGTGCCAGCAAGAAGACAGGGGGCATCACTGAAGCTTTCTTT | CASKKTGGITEAFF
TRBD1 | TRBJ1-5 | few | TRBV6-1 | TGTGCCAGCAGTGAAAGAAGTGTAGGACAGGGCATCAATCAGCCCCAGCATTTT | CASSERSVGQGINQPQHF
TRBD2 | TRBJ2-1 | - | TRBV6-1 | TGTGCCAGCAGTGAAAGACTAGCGGGGCGCAATGAGCAGTTCTTC | CASSERLAGRNEQFF
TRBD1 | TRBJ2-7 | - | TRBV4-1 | TGCGCCAGCAGCAAGACAGGGATTAGCTACGAGCAGTACTTC | CASSKTGISYEQYF
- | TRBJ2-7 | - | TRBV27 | TGTGCCAGCAGTTTCACAGGGTCCCTCTCCTACGAGCAGTACTTC | CASSFTGSLSYEQYF
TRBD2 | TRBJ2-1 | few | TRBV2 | TGTGCCAGCAGTTCCCCGGGACTAGCGGTGGACACCTACAATGAGCAGTTCTTC | CASSSPGLAVDTYNEQFF
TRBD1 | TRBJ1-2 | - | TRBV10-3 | TGTGCCATCAGAACCCAAGATTTAGCCGGGACAGGGGACTATGGCTACACCTTC | CAIRTQDLAGTGDYGYTF
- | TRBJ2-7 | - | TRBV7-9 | TGTGCCAGCAGCTTAGGGTATGGGGAGGACGAGCAGTACTTC | CASSLGYGEDEQYF
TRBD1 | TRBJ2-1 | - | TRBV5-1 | TGCGCCAGCAGCTGGGGACAGGGGGATGAGCAGTTCTTC | CASSWGQGDEQFF
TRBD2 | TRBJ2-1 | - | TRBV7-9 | TGTGCCAGCATGGGTGGGGCTAGCGGGAGCTCCTACAATGAGCAGTTCTTC | CASMGGASGSSYNEQFF
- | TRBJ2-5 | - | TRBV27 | TGTGCCAGCAGTGTAGGGGGACAAGAGACCCAGTACTTC | CASSVGGQETQYF
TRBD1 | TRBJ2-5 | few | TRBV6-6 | TGTGCCAGCAGTTACCCACAGGGGGCAAAACGAGAGACCCAGTACTTC | CASSYPQGAKRETQYF
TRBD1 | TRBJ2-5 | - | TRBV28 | TGTGCCAGCAGTGCCCGCCTTCCGGGACAGGGGGCTTGGGAGACCCAGTACTTC | CASSARLPGQGAWETQYF